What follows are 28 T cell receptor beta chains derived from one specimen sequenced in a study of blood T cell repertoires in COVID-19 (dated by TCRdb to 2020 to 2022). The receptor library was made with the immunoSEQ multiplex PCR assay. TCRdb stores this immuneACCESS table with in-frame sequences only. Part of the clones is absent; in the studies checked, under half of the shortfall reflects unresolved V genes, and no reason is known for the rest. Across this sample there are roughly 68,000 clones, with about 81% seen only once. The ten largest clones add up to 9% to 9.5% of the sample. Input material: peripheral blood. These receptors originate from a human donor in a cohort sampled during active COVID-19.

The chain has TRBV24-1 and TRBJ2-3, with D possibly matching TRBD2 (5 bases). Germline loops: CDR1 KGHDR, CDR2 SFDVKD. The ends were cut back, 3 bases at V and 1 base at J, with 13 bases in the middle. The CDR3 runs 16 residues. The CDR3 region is CATSDPSAEGTDTQYF. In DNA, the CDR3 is TGTGCCACCAGTGATCCCTCAGCGGAGGGCACAGATACGCAGTATTTT.

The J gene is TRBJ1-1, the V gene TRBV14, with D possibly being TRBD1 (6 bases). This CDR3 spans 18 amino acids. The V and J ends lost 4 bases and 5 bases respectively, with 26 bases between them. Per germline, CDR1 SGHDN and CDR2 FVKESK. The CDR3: CASSPKRTGSFIWTEAFF. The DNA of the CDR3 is TGTGCCAGCAGCCCAAAGCGTACAGGGTCGTTTATTTGGACTGAAGCTTTCTTT.

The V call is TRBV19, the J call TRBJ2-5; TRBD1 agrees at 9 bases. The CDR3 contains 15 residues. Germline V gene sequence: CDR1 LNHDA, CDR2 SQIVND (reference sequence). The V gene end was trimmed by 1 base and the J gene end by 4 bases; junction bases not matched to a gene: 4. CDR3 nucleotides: TGTGCCAGTAGTATAGCGGGACAGGGAGGAGAGACCCAGTACTTC. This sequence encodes CASSIAGQGGETQYF.

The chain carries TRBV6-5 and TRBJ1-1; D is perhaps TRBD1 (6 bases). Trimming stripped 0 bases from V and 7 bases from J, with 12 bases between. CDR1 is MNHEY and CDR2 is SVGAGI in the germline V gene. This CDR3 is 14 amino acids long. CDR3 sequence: CASSYSKGVGEAFF. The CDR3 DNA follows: TGTGCCAGCAGTTACTCTAAGGGGGTTGGTGAAGCTTTCTTT.

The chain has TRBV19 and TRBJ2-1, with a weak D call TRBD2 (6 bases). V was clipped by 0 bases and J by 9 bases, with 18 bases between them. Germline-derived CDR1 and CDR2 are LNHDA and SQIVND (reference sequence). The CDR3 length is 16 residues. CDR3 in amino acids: CASSIDRLEGTGEQFF. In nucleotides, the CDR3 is TGTGCCAGTAGTATAGATCGATTGGAGGGAACTGGTGAGCAGTTCTTC.

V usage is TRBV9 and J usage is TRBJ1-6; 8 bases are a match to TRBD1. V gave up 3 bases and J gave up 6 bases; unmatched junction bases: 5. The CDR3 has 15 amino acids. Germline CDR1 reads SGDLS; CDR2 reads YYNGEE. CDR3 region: CASSARDRTNSPLHF. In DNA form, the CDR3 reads TGTGCCAGCAGCGCCCGGGACAGGACTAATTCACCCCTCCACTTT. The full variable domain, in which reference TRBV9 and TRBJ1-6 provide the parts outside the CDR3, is DSGVTQTPKHLITATGQRVTLRCSPRSGDLSVYWYQQSLDQGLQFLIQYYNGEERAKGNILERFSAQQFPDLHSELNLSSLELGDSALYFCASSARDRTNSPLHFGNGTRLTVT.

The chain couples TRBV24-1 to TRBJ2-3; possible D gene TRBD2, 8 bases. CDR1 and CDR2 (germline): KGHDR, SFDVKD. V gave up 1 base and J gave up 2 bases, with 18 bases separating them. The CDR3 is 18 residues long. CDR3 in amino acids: CATSDFGRGQGATDTQYF. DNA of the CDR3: TGTGCCACCAGTGATTTCGGGAGGGGGCAAGGGGCCACAGATACGCAGTATTTT.

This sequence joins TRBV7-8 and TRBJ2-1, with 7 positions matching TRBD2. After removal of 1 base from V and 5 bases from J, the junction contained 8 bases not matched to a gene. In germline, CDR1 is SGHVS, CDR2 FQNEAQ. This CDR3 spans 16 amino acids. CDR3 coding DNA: TGTGCCAGCAGCTTAGGGGGGGGACTAATAAACAATGAGCAGTTCTTC. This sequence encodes CASSLGGGLINNEQFF.

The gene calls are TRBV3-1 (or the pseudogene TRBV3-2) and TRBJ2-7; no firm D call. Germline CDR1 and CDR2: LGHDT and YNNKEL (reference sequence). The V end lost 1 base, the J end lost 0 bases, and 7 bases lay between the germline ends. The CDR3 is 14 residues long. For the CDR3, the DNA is TGTGCCAGCAGCCAAGGTACGGGCTCCTACGAGCAGTACTTC. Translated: CASSQGTGSYEQYF.

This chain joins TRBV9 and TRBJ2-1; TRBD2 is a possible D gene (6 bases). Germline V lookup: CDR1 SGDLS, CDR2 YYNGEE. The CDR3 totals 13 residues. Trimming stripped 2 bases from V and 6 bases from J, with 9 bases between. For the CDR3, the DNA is TGTGCCAGCAGCGTGGGGACTTCCAATGAGCAGTTCTTC. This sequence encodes CASSVGTSNEQFF.

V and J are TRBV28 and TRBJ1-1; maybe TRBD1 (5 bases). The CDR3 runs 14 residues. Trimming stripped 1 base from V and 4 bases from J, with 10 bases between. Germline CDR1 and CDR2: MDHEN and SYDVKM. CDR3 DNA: TGTGCCAGCAGTTTATACGGGGGTACCACTGAAGCTTTCTTT. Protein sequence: CASSLYGGTTEAFF.

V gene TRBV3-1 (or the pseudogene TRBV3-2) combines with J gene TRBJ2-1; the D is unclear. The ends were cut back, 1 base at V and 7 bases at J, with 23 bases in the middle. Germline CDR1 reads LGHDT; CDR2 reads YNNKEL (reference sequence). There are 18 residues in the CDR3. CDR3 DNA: TGTGCCAGCAGCCAAGTTTGGAACCGACACCCGGATAGGAATGAGCAGTTCTTC. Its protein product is CASSQVWNRHPDRNEQFF.

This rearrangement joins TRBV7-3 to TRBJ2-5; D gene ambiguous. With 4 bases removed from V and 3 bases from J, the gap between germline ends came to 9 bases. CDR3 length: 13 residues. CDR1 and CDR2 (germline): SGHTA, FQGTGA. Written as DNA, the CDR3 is TGTGCCAGCAGCTCCTATCCCAAAGAGACCCAGTACTTC. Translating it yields CASSSYPKETQYF.

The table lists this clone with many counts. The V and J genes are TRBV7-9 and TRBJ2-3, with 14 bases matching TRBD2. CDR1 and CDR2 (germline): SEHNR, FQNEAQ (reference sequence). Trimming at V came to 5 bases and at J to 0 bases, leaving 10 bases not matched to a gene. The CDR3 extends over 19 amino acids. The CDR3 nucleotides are TGTGCCAGCAGCCCCGGGACTAGCGGGAGTGAAGGCAGCACAGATACGCAGTATTTT. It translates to CASSPGTSGSEGSTDTQYF.

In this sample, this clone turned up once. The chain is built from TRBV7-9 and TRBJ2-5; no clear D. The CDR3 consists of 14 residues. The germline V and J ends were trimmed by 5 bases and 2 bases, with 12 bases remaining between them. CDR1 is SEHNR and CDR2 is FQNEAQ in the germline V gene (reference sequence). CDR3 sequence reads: CASSKLQMQETQYF. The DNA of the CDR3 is TGTGCCAGCAGCAAATTACAGATGCAAGAGACCCAGTACTTC.

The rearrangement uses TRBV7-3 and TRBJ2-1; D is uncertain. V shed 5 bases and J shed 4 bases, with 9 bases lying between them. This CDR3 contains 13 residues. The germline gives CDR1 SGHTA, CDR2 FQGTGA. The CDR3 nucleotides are TGTGCCAGCAGCGTGACTGGTTACAATGAGCAGTTCTTC. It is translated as CASSVTGYNEQFF.

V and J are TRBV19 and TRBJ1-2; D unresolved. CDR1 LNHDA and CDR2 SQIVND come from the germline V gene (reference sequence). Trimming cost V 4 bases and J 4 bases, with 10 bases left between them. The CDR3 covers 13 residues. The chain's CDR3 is CASSNPGGYGYTF. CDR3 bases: TGTGCCAGTAGTAATCCGGGTGGCTATGGCTACACCTTC.

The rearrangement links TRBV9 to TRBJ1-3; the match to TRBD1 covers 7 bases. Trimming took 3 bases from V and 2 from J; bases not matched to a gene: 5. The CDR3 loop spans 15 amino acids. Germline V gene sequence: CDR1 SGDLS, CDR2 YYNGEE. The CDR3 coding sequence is TGTGCCAGCAGCGAGGCCCAGGGGGCTGGAAACACCATATATTTT. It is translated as CASSEAQGAGNTIYF.

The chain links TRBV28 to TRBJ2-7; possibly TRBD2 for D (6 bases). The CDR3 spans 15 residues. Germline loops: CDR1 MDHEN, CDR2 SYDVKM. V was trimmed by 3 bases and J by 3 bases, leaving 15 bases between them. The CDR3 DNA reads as TGTGCCAGCAGTTTTCCCAGGGAGGTTCACTACGAGCAGTACTTC. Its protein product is CASSFPREVHYEQYF. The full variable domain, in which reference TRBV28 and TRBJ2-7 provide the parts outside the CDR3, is DVKVTQSSRYLVKRTGEKVFLECVQDMDHENMFWYRQDPGLGLRLIYFSYDVKMKEKGDIPEGYSVSREKKERFSLILESASTNQTSMYLCASSFPREVHYEQYFGPGTRLTVT.

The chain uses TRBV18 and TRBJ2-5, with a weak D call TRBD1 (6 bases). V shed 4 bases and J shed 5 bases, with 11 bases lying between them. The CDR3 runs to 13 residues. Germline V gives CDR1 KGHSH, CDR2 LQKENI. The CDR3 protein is CASSLQGRETQYF. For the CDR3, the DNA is TGTGCCAGCTCACTACAGGGCCGGGAGACCCAGTACTTC.

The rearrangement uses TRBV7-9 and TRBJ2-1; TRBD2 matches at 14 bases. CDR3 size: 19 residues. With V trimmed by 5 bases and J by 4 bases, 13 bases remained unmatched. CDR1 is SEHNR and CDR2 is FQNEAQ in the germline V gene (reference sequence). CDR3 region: CASSQGLAGDPRRYNEQFF. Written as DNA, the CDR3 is TGTGCCAGCAGCCAGGGACTAGCGGGGGATCCGCGCCGATACAATGAGCAGTTCTTC.

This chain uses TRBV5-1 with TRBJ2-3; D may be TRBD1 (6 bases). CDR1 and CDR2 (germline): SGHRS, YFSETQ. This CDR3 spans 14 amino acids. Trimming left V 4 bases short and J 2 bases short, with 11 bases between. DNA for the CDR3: TGCGCCAGCAGCCGGGACACGAACACAGATACGCAGTATTTT. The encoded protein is CASSRDTNTDTQYF. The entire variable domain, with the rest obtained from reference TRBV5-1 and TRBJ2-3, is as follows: KAGVTQTPRYLIKTRGQQVTLSCSPISGHRSVSWYQQTPGQGLQFLFEYFSETQRNKGNFPGRFSGRQFSNSRSEMNVSTLELGDSALYLCASSRDTNTDTQYFGPGTRLTVL.

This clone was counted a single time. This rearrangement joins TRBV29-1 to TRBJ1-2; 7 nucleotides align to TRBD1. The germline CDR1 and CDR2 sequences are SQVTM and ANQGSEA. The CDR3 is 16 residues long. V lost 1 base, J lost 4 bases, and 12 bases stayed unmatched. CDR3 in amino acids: CSVEARGPRTGYGYTF. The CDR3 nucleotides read TGCAGCGTTGAAGCTAGGGGGCCACGAACCGGCTATGGCTACACCTTC.

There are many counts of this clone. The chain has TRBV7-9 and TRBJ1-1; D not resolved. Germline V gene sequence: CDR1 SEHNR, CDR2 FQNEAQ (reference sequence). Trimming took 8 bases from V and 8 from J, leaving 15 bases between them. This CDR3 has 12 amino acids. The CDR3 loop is CASGPGTGEAFF. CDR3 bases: TGTGCCAGCGGCCCGGGCACGGGGGAAGCTTTCTTT.

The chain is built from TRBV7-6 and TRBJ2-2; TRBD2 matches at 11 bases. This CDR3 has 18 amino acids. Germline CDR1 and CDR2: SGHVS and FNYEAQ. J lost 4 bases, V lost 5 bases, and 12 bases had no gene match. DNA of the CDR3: TGTGCCAGCAGCCCAAGAGTGGTAGCGGGAGGGAGCACCGGGGAGCTGTTTTTT. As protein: CASSPRVVAGGSTGELFF. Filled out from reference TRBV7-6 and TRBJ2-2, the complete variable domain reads GAGVSQSPRYKVTKRGQDVALRCDPISGHVSLYWYRQALGQGPEFLTYFNYEAQQDKSGLPNDRFSAERPEGSISTLTIQRTEQRDSAMYRCASSPRVVAGGSTGELFFGEGSRLTVL.

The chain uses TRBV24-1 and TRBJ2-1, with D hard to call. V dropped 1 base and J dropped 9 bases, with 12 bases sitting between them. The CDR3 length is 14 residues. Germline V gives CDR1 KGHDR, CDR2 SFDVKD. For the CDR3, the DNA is TGTGCCACCAGTGATTTTAGATCTGGGCGTGAGCAGTTCTTC. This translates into CATSDFRSGREQFF.

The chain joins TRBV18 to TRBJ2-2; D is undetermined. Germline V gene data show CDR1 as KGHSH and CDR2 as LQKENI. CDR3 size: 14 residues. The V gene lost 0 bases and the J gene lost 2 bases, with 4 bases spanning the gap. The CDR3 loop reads CASSPPGNTGELFF. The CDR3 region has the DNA TGTGCCAGCTCACCACCGGGCAACACCGGGGAGCTGTTTTTT.

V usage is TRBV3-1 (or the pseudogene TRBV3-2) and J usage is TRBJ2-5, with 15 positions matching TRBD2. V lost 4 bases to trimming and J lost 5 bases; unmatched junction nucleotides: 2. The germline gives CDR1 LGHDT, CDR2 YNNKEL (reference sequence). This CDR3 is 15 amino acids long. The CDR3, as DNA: TGTGCCAGCAGCCTTGGACTAGCGGGAGGGGAGACCCAGTACTTC. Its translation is CASSLGLAGGETQYF.